This TCR beta chain was captured by sequencing in a study of blood T cell repertoires in COVID-19. Across the whole study: Both acute and convalescent COVID-19 samples were obtained from the United States, Italy and Spain. Sources were T cells, B-cell-depleted T cells, or PBMCs; the material itself was cDNA or gDNA.

This table comes from immunoSEQ multiplex PCR, and its TCRdb copy is limited to in-frame clones, with some not included. The sample records around 76,000 clones, roughly 83% being singletons. The Seattle patients joined while their infection was active and were tracked longitudinally afterward. This CDR3 comprises 13 residues. Trimming removed 4 bases from V and 7 bases from J; junction bases left unmatched: 3. The germline gives CDR1 SGHTA, CDR2 FQGNSA. The receptor was derived from a man under 40 with COVID-19, enrolled during active disease. Sequencing was performed on peripheral blood. V usage is TRBV7-2 and J usage is TRBJ1-5; TRBD1 matches 8 bases. The CDR3 DNA reads TGTGCCAGCAGCTCCTGGGACAGGCAGCCCCAGCATTTT. Protein sequence: CASSSWDRQPQHF.